This TCR beta chain was identified in a study of post-analysis software for immune sequencing data. Looking at the study overall: In terms of disease course, relapsing-remitting, secondary progressive and progressive-relapsing multiple sclerosis were included. Findings and caveats of the study: The study found TRBV5-6, TRBV5-1 and TRBV20-1 among five or six TRBV segments more frequent in patients than controls.

Tagging with unique molecular identifiers was a feature of the TCR beta cDNA libraries. TCRdb processed the PCR reads anew with MiXCR; each CDR3 protein has one entry. The sample has some 800,000 distinct CDR3 sequences; 46% are singletons. At least ten counts were recorded for this clonotype. Antigen unknown. With V trimmed by 6 bases and J by 8 bases, 13 bases remained unmatched. Germline-derived CDR1 and CDR2 are SGHVS and FQNEAQ. This CDR3 region has 16 residues. This sequence joins TRBV7-8 and TRBJ1-6, with 7 bases fitting TRBD1. What was sequenced was blood. The TCR comes from a girl aged 10-17 years with multiple sclerosis. CDR3 sequence (DNA): TGTGCCAGCAGTCACCTAGTAGGGGGCAAGGATTCACCCCTCCACTTT. It translates to CASSHLVGGKDSPLHF.